This T cell receptor (beta chain) came from a study of metastatic and nonmetastatic thyroid tumors. Study details: Blood and tumor or nodule tissue repertoires from malignant and benign thyroid patients were compared. Broader study findings: When malignant thyroid tumors were compared with benign nodules, TCR beta diversity was reportedly significantly higher in the malignant tumors. This held in both blood and tumor samples.

CDR3 length: 20 residues. CDR1 and CDR2 (germline): KGHSH, LQKENI. Trimming took off 3 bases at V and 3 bases at J, with 30 bases between the two ends. How the authors handled the data: Clinicopathological groups of papillary thyroid cancer showed CDR3 differences that were used to build a distant-metastasis classifier. TCRdb re-called clones from the PCR reads using MiXCR. TCRdb, not the original authors, processed these V and J calls. The table lists about 20,000 clones, 20% to 25% of them singletons. Every patient underwent thyroid surgery untreated. This clone showed up many times. What it binds is not known.

The source material was tumor tissue. V and J are TRBV18 and TRBJ2-7; maybe TRBD2 (6 bases). This clonotype was sampled from a female donor with papillary thyroid cancer or a benign thyroid nodule (not recorded which). Some clones in this sample may be carry-over from other donors' samples. CDR3 nucleotides: TGTGCCAGCTCACCTTCCTTGGGTAACTACTCCAGTTCGACTAGCTACGAGCAGTACTTC. Translation: CASSPSLGNYSSSTSYEQYF.